This entry concerns a single TCR beta chain. The target antigen is unknown. At the deep level, the assay was run. The protocol was immunoSEQ multiplex PCR, while the TCRdb copy is restricted to in-frame clones and leaves out a portion. Here the sample spans some 2 million clones, roughly 96% being singletons. In the CD4+ fraction, cells were divided into CD45RA+ naive and CD45RA-negative memory subsets. This record belongs to a study of shared clonotypes between healthy human individuals. General study points: Since donors were few, the genetic and exposure-history diversity represented was limited.

From germline, CDR1 is MNHNS and CDR2 SASEGT. The CDR3 consists of 15 residues. V lost 3 bases, J lost 2 bases, and 2 bases stayed unmatched. The receptor was derived from a man aged 18 to 30 in good health. The chain carries TRBV6-1 and TRBJ2-5, with 11 bases aligning to TRBD2. Input material: naive CD4+ T cells sorted from blood. Specified subset: CD45RA+ positively selected. The CDR3 loop is CASSDIAGGQETQYF. Here the CDR3 DNA reads TGTGCCAGCAGTGATATAGCGGGAGGGCAAGAGACCCAGTACTTC.